This T cell receptor (beta chain) was observed in a study of blood T cell repertoires in COVID-19. Assay: immunoSEQ multiplex PCR; the TCRdb copy retains only in-frame clones and omits some. Counted here are some 56,000 clones, approximately 89% occurring once; the ten biggest clones make up 43%. The V segment lost 1 base and the J segment 4 bases; nucleotides outside the gene matches: 0. This CDR3 region has 13 residues. Germline V gene sequence: CDR1 SGHTA, CDR2 FQGNSA. Seattle participants joined during active infection and were tracked over time. The chain employs TRBV7-2 and TRBJ2-5, with 7 bases fitting TRBD2. The sample taken for sequencing was peripheral blood. The TCR sequence derives from a woman aged 55-69 years with COVID-19, enrolled during active disease. Here the CDR3 reads CASSLGGGETQYF. In DNA, the CDR3 is TGTGCCAGCAGCTTAGGGGGGGGAGAGACCCAGTACTTC.